This entry is about one T cell receptor beta chain. This clone appeared once. No antigen is known for it. Per-nucleotide qualities are absent, and no much larger clonotype sits a single base away. This specimen comes from a study of blood T cell repertoires in COVID-19 (dated by TCRdb to 2018 to 2021). A note on the overall study: The collaborator samples originated in the United States, Italy and Spain and spanned the acute and convalescent phases of COVID-19. The prospective study material was composed of cDNA or gDNA derived from T cells, B-cell-depleted T cells, or PBMCs. Deeply sampled blood TCRbeta repertoires from subjects exposed to, actively infected with, or recovered from COVID-19 were included in the dataset. A freely available public database, intended as a resource for researchers studying the immune response to SARS-CoV-2, is where the repertoires were released. The samples were drawn from the first 160 participants of the ongoing ImmuneRACE study and from 1,254 subjects provided by 6 global collaborators. Sample metadata almost always included a de-identified subject ID, COVID-19 status, age in years and sex. Where available, HLA class I and class II types were obtained from metadata supplied by the sample provider rather than from assay-based typing. What the study reported, not specific to this receptor: The amount of clinical and demographic metadata varied by source and participant and was provided uncurated.

TCRbeta CDR3 regions were amplified from genomic DNA using the immunoSEQ Assay, a bias-controlled multiplex PCR. The paper's data handling went like this. Nucleated cell counts per sample were estimated from amplification of reference gene primers within the assay. To quantify the absolute abundance of each unique TCRbeta CDR3 rearrangement, sequence reads were collapsed and filtered. Productive Simpson clonality was computed per sample as the square root of Simpson's diversity index over productive rearrangements. Here the immuneACCESS table is served through TCRdb, limited to in-frame sequences with V and J called. Missing clones are a known gap in these copies; in checked studies unresolved V genes cover under half, and the rest lacks a known reason. V and J calls and clone size are given by that table; D and trimming were obtained from the DNA. For this sample the table gives 150,000 to 200,000 clones, of which roughly 80% were detected only once. The ten largest clonotypes hold about 5.5% of the sample.

The collaborating institutions used their own protocols to collect whole blood in K2EDTA tubes. For TCRbeta analysis, collaborators shipped samples in one of three forms: frozen whole blood, isolated PBMCs, or DNA extracted from either of those sample types. Sequencing was carried out using peripheral blood. The source is a woman in her twenties or thirties with acute or convalescent COVID-19.

The CDR3: CASSLGTPNTEAFF. The sequenced DNA is TGTGCCAGCAGCTTAGGGACACCGAACACTGAAGCTTTCTTT. The chain joins TRBV7-2 to TRBJ1-1; a tentative D match to TRBD1 spans 5 bases. From the cysteine through the phenylalanine, the CDR3 covers 14 amino acids. Just CDR3 DNA is preserved here, 42 bases in frame from base 1. CDR1 is given as SGHTA and CDR2 as FQGNSA, both from the germline V gene. Trimming at the junction amounts to 1 base on V and 1 base on J, and the germline ends lie 7 bases apart.